This is a list of T cell receptor beta chains from one sample in a study of radiotherapy plus CTLA-4 blockade in lung cancer. Repertoires were generated with immunoSEQ multiplex PCR, while TCRdb's copy carries only in-frame clones and drops some. In the table there are 30,000 or so clones, roughly 71% of which are singletons. The sequenced sample was peripheral blood, obtained from a patient treated with radiotherapy plus ipilimumab. Source of these receptors: a human donor with non-small cell lung cancer whose response to radiotherapy plus ipilimumab could not be evaluated. CDR3s include the opening cysteine and the closing phenylalanine or tryptophan. The order of the fields is CDR3 protein, CDR3 DNA, V gene, J gene, clone size, D gene. The D gene is left open where the match is weak. Clone size is shown for a subset of rows, as once, few, many or a class of expanded clone.

CASSRARRGQYF	TGTGCCAGCAGTCGGGCCCGGCGGGGACAGTACTTC	TRBV28	TRBJ2-7	.	.
CASSLVYSADTQYF	TGTGCCAGCAGCTTAGTCTATAGCGCCGATACGCAGTATTTT	TRBV7-9	TRBJ2-3	.	.
CASSKLTGDPEAFF	TGTGCCAGCAGCAAACTAACAGGGGACCCTGAAGCTTTCTTT	TRBV7-9	TRBJ1-1	.	TRBD1
CASSLGGSTDTQYF	TGTGCCAGCAGCTTAGGCGGGAGCACAGATACGCAGTATTTT	TRBV5-4	TRBJ2-3	.	.
CASSLAVGAETQYF	TGTGCCAGCAGCTTAGCGGTGGGGGCGGAGACCCAGTACTTC	TRBV7-2	TRBJ2-5	.	.
CASSVASGGRYQETQYF	TGTGCCAGCAGCGTAGCTAGCGGAGGCCGGTACCAAGAGACCCAGTACTTC	TRBV9	TRBJ2-5	.	TRBD2
CASSAGLYSNQPQHF	TGTGCTAGTTCGGCAGGGCTCTATAGCAATCAGCCCCAGCATTTT	TRBV12-5	TRBJ1-5	few	.
CASRTPRERDGHEQYF	TGTGCCAGCAGGACTCCCCGAGAGCGGGACGGACACGAGCAGTACTTC	TRBV6-6	TRBJ2-7	.	TRBD2
CASGLGSSGSSTDTQYF	TGTGCTAGTGGTTTGGGAAGTAGCGGGTCTAGCACAGATACGCAGTATTTT	TRBV12-5	TRBJ2-3	once	TRBD2
CASSIPSSPLHF	TGTGCCAGTAGTATCCCGAGTTCACCCCTCCACTTT	TRBV19	TRBJ1-6	.	.
CASSSPNYGYTF	TGTGCCAGCAGTTCTCCTAACTATGGCTACACCTTC	TRBV6-1	TRBJ1-2	.	.
CASSWGGMGETQYF	TGTGCCAGCAGCTGGGGGGGGATGGGGGAGACCCAGTACTTC	TRBV11-2	TRBJ2-5	.	TRBD2
CASSDVGRGGSYNSPLHF	TGTGCCAGCAGCGACGTGGGGCGGGGTGGATCCTATAATTCACCCCTCCACTTT	TRBV25-1	TRBJ1-6	.	.
CASSLVSDTDTQYF	TGTGCCAGCAGCTTAGTTAGCGACACAGATACGCAGTATTTT	TRBV7-9	TRBJ2-3	.	.
CAIGGNGGEYQPQHF	TGTGCCATAGGGGGGAACGGGGGGGAATATCAGCCCCAGCATTTT	TRBV10-3	TRBJ1-5	few	.
CASSFEGDTGELFF	TGTGCCAGCAGCTTCGAGGGGGACACCGGGGAGCTGTTTTTT	TRBV11-2	TRBJ2-2	.	.
CASSQPGQGFVEQYF	TGCGCCAGCAGCCAACCGGGACAGGGTTTTGTCGAGCAGTACTTC	TRBV4-3	TRBJ2-7	.	TRBD1
CASSPLDNRGHYYEQYF	TGTGCCAGCAGCCCATTGGACAACAGGGGGCATTACTACGAGCAGTACTTC	TRBV5-4	TRBJ2-7	once	TRBD1
CASSFGQLLDEQFF	TGCGCCAGCAGCTTTGGACAGCTTTTGGATGAGCAGTTCTTC	TRBV5-1	TRBJ2-1	.	.
CASKFGQGISPLHF	TGTGCCAGCAAGTTCGGACAGGGTATTTCACCCCTCCACTTT	TRBV6-5	TRBJ1-6	.	TRBD1
CASGDRVRETQYF	TGTGCCAGCGGGGACAGGGTACGAGAGACCCAGTACTTC	TRBV5-8	TRBJ2-5	few	TRBD1
CASSVVGQGPTGELFF	TGTGCCAGCAGCGTAGTCGGACAGGGTCCTACCGGGGAGCTGTTTTTT	TRBV9	TRBJ2-2	.	TRBD1
CASSFGSGRADADTQYF	TGTGCCAGCAGCTTTGGAAGCGGGAGGGCCGATGCAGATACGCAGTATTTT	TRBV7-8	TRBJ2-3	.	TRBD2
CASRTRDPWQTQYF	TGTGCCAGCAGGACCCGGGATCCCTGGCAGACCCAGTACTTC	TRBV27	TRBJ2-5	.	.
CASSEGRTYEQYF	TGTGCCAGCAGTGAGGGCAGGACCTACGAGCAGTACTTC	TRBV6-1	TRBJ2-7	.	.
CASSQRDLYNEQFF	TGTGCCAGCAGCCAACGGGACTTGTACAATGAGCAGTTCTTC	TRBV5-4	TRBJ2-1	.	.
CASSPGTRGPYEQYF	TGTGCCAGCTCACCAGGGACTAGGGGACCTTACGAGCAGTACTTC	TRBV18	TRBJ2-7	.	TRBD2
CASSVGSSNQPQHF	TGTGCCAGCAGCGTCGGGTCTAGCAATCAGCCCCAGCATTTT	TRBV9	TRBJ1-5	.	.
CASSEATGGGYEQYF	TGTGCCAGCAGTGAAGCCACAGGGGGCGGATACGAGCAGTACTTC	TRBV6-1	TRBJ2-7	.	TRBD1
CASSILDRSGNDAFF	TGTGCCAGTAGTATACTTGATCGGTCGGGAAACGATGCTTTCTTT	TRBV19	TRBJ1-1	.	.
CASRPDRGSLAEAFF	TGCGCCAGCAGACCCGACAGGGGGTCCCTAGCTGAAGCTTTCTTT	TRBV5-1	TRBJ1-1	.	TRBD1
CASSQDMGRDGYTF	TGCGCCAGCAGCCAAGATATGGGCAGGGATGGCTACACCTTC	TRBV4-3	TRBJ1-2	.	.
CASSLAGVDNEQFF	TGTGCCAGCTCCCTAGCGGGAGTGGACAATGAGCAGTTCTTC	TRBV18	TRBJ2-1	.	TRBD2
CATTSGSRTDTQYF	TGCGCCACCACTAGCGGGAGTCGGACAGATACGCAGTATTTT	TRBV10-2	TRBJ2-3	.	TRBD2
CASSPNRASGRVHEQYF	TGTGCCAGCAGCCCCAATAGGGCTAGCGGGAGGGTACACGAGCAGTACTTC	TRBV11-2	TRBJ2-7	.	TRBD2
CSVEDIAATNEKLFF	TGCAGCGTTGAAGATATAGCTGCAACTAATGAAAAACTGTTTTTT	TRBV29-1	TRBJ1-4	.	.
CASSLKREFGGEQYF	TGTGCCAGCAGCCTTAAGCGGGAGTTCGGCGGGGAGCAGTACTTC	TRBV11-2	TRBJ2-7	few	TRBD2
CASSSQWGRGEETQYF	TGTGCCAGCAGCTCGCAGTGGGGCAGGGGGGAAGAGACCCAGTACTTC	TRBV5-4	TRBJ2-5	.	.
CASSSGQGMWETQYF	TGTGCTAGCAGCTCGGGACAGGGTATGTGGGAGACCCAGTACTTC	TRBV7-7	TRBJ2-5	.	TRBD1
CASSLASGANEQFF	TGCGCCAGCAGCTTGGCGAGCGGTGCCAATGAGCAGTTCTTC	TRBV5-1	TRBJ2-1	few	.
CASSIIAGSYEQYF	TGTGCCAGTAGTATAATAGCGGGAAGCTACGAGCAGTACTTC	TRBV19	TRBJ2-7	.	TRBD2
CASSLVGGYSNQPQHF	TGTGCCAGCAGCTTGGTGGGGGGGTATAGCAATCAGCCCCAGCATTTT	TRBV5-6	TRBJ1-5	few	.
CASSRGYEQYF	TGTGCCAGCAGCCGAGGCTACGAGCAGTACTTC	TRBV28	TRBJ2-7	.	.
CASSQNRDRGGADTQYF	TGCGCCAGCAGCCAGAACCGGGACAGGGGAGGAGCAGATACGCAGTATTTT	TRBV4-3	TRBJ2-3	.	TRBD1
CASSLGAQGASYTQYF	TGCGCCAGCAGCTTGGGGGCCCAGGGGGCGTCCTATACGCAGTATTTT	TRBV5-1	TRBJ2-3	once	TRBD1
CASSYYYSQETQYF	TGTGCCAGCAGCTATTACTATTCCCAAGAGACCCAGTACTTC	TRBV2	TRBJ2-5	.	.